This TCR beta chain derives from a study of T cell clonotyping in hematopoietic cell transplantation. Findings of the study overall: Cells were unsorted, so CD4 and CD8 contributions were not separated.

Regarding this clone: Its antigen is still unknown.

Here immunoSEQ multiplex PCR was the method, and the copy in TCRdb shows in-frame clones only, minus some. The sample holds about 29,000 clones, more than 85% seen once. This CDR3 spans 17 amino acids. Per germline, CDR1 MGHDK and CDR2 SYGVNS. The V segment lost 9 bases and the J segment 0 bases; nucleotides outside the gene matches: 14. The rearrangement links TRBV25-1 to TRBJ1-2, with 9 bases aligning to TRBD1. The TCR was taken from a female patient aged 50 to 60 who had an allogeneic stem cell transplant from a related donor, so the T cells may come from the graft donor. Some clones in this sample may be carry-over from other donors' samples. Specimen: PBMCs, collected 100 days after allogeneic stem cell transplant. This CDR3 is CASSFRDREYPNYGYTF. CDR3 coding DNA: TGTGCCAGTTCTTTCCGGGACAGGGAGTATCCTAACTATGGCTACACCTTC.